The rows below give T cell receptor beta chains drawn from one sample of a study of yellow fever vaccine responses in identical twins. MiXCR was run by TCRdb on the RT-PCR reads, yielding one entry per CDR3 protein. Among under 1,500 distinct CDR3 sequences listed, roughly 6.2% were seen once. The sequences come from T cells from blood (PBMCs), unsorted or a sorted subset (not recorded which), collected before or after yellow fever vaccination (not recorded which). All receptors come from a woman under 30 who received the yellow fever vaccine. CDR3s include the opening cysteine and the closing phenylalanine or tryptophan. A D gene is named only where the DNA matches it firmly. Some rows have no size entry. The others give once, few or many, or a class for an expanded clone.

clone size,D gene,V gene,J gene,CDR3 protein,CDR3 DNA
large,NA,TRBV20-1,TRBJ2-1,CSARTEWSDEQFF,TGCAGTGCTAGGACTGAGTGGTCGGATGAGCAGTTCTTC
few,NA,TRBV11-1,TRBJ2-7,CASRHSFGYEQYF,TGTGCCAGCAGACACAGCTTTGGCTACGAGCAGTACTTC
medium-sized,TRBD1,TRBV15,TRBJ2-7,CATRGQGAYEQYF,TGTGCCACCCGGGGACAGGGGGCTTACGAGCAGTACTTC
few,NA,TRBV24-1,TRBJ2-1,CATSEDRQQKQFF,TGTGCCACCAGTGAAGACAGGCAGCAGAAGCAGTTCTTC
NA,NA,TRBV5-6,TRBJ2-7,CASSLSLNSYEQYF,TGTGCCAGCAGCTTAAGCTTAAACTCCTACGAGCAGTACTTC
large,TRBD2,TRBV6-2/TRBV6-3,TRBJ2-7,CASSPSGPSYEQYF,TGTGCCAGCAGCCCTAGCGGGCCCTCCTACGAGCAGTACTTC
large,NA,TRBV15,TRBJ1-2,CATSQAGAYGYTF,TGTGCCACCAGCCAAGCAGGGGCTTATGGCTACACCTTC
large,TRBD1,TRBV7-9,TRBJ2-7,CASSGQGYEQYF,TGTGCCAGCAGTGGACAGGGTTACGAGCAGTACTTC
few,NA,TRBV19,TRBJ2-1,CASTILGINEQFF,TGTGCCAGTACGATACTGGGGATCAATGAGCAGTTCTTC
medium-sized,TRBD1,TRBV28,TRBJ2-7,CASRGSRGPYEQYF,TGTGCCAGCAGGGGCTCCAGGGGGCCCTACGAGCAGTACTTC
NA,TRBD1,TRBV4-3,TRBJ2-7,CASSHTGTASYEQYF,TGCGCCAGCAGCCACACCGGGACAGCATCCTACGAGCAGTACTTC
medium-sized,NA,TRBV15,TRBJ1-2,CATSPGPNYGYTF,TGTGCCACCAGCCCGGGGCCCAACTATGGCTACACCTTC
medium-sized,TRBD2,TRBV28,TRBJ2-7,CASSTPGLALTYEQYF,TGTGCCAGCAGTACTCCGGGACTAGCTCTCACCTACGAGCAGTACTTC
few,TRBD1,TRBV7-2,TRBJ1-1,CASSFTGVINTEAFF,TGTGCCAGCAGCTTTACAGGGGTGATAAACACTGAAGCTTTCTTT
NA,NA,TRBV11-1,TRBJ2-6,CASSSVGSFSGANVLTF,TGTGCCAGCAGCTCCGTTGGAAGTTTCTCTGGGGCCAACGTCCTGACTTTC
large,TRBD1,TRBV5-1,TRBJ1-1,CASSLGSGQVNTEAFF,TGCGCCAGCAGCTTGGGGTCAGGACAGGTGAACACTGAAGCTTTCTTT
large,NA,TRBV11-1,TRBJ2-1,CASSQGSYNEQFF,TGTGCCAGCAGTCAGGGCAGCTACAATGAGCAGTTCTTC
few,TRBD1,TRBV4-3,TRBJ1-2,CASSQDLTQGPVYYGYTF,TGCGCCAGCAGCCAAGATCTTACACAGGGGCCCGTATACTATGGCTACACCTTC
NA,TRBD1,TRBV2,TRBJ2-7,CASDTGGARAEQYF,TGTGCCAGCGACACAGGGGGCGCGAGAGCCGAGCAGTACTTC
large,NA,TRBV11-3,TRBJ2-7,CASSLVPSGVPPYEQYF,TGTGCCAGCAGCTTAGTCCCCTCCGGGGTACCACCCTACGAGCAGTACTTC
medium-sized,NA,TRBV19,TRBJ1-6,CASSGRSSYNSPLHF,TGTGCCAGCAGTGGCAGGAGCTCCTATAATTCACCCCTCCACTTT
NA,NA,TRBV7-3,TRBJ2-7,CASSLSWHEQYF,TGTGCCAGCAGCTTAAGCTGGCACGAGCAGTACTTC
medium-sized,NA,TRBV27,TRBJ1-5,CASSPDFGRNQPQHF,TGTGCCAGCAGTCCGGATTTTGGACGCAATCAGCCCCAGCATTTT
NA,NA,TRBV7-9,TRBJ2-7,CASVRGSYEQYF,TGTGCCAGCGTCAGGGGATCCTACGAGCAGTACTTC
large,TRBD2,TRBV20-1,TRBJ2-7,CSATDIAGYEQYF,TGCAGTGCGACGGACATAGCGGGGTACGAGCAGTACTTC
medium-sized,NA,TRBV9,TRBJ2-7,CASSVAVLSYEQYF,TGTGCCAGCAGCGTGGCTGTCCTCTCCTACGAGCAGTACTTC
few,NA,TRBV4-3,TRBJ2-7,CASSSRGEQYF,TGCGCCAGCAGCTCAAGGGGGGAGCAGTACTTC
few,NA,TRBV7-6,TRBJ2-7,CASSLEAQADEQYF,TGTGCCAGCAGCTTAGAGGCTCAAGCAGACGAGCAGTACTTC
medium-sized,NA,TRBV21-1,TRBJ1-5,CASSNQPQHF,TGTGCCAGCAGCAATCAGCCCCAGCATTTT
few,NA,TRBV7-3,TRBJ2-3,CASSLSRGTDTQYF,TGTGCCAGCAGCTTATCCAGGGGCACAGATACGCAGTATTTT
few,NA,TRBV7-2,TRBJ2-5,CASSLFRETETQYF,TGTGCCAGCAGCTTATTTCGGGAAACGGAGACCCAGTACTTC
few,NA,TRBV14,TRBJ1-2,CASSRGSPSLYGYTF,TGTGCCAGCAGCCGAGGCAGCCCCTCCCTCTATGGCTACACCTTC
medium-sized,NA,TRBV12-3/TRBV12-4,TRBJ2-7,CASDHRAGKAYEQYF,TGTGCCAGCGACCATCGGGCAGGGAAGGCCTACGAGCAGTACTTC
few,TRBD1,TRBV10-3,TRBJ2-7,CAISEGDSYEQYF,TGTGCCATCAGTGAGGGGGACAGCTACGAGCAGTACTTC
medium-sized,NA,TRBV9,TRBJ2-5,CASSARGLGSPQETQYF,TGTGCCAGCAGCGCCCGAGGGCTGGGGTCCCCACAAGAGACCCAGTACTTC
few,NA,TRBV5-1,TRBJ2-7,CASSLMAPTGEQYF,TGCGCCAGCAGCTTGATGGCCCCGACGGGCGAGCAGTACTTC
few,NA,TRBV5-1,TRBJ2-3,CASTLGVESTDTQYF,TGCGCCAGCACGCTCGGGGTTGAAAGCACAGATACGCAGTATTTT
medium-sized,NA,TRBV15,TRBJ2-1,CATSTGVSREQFF,TGTGCCACCAGCACGGGAGTTAGTCGTGAGCAGTTCTTC
medium-sized,NA,TRBV29-1,TRBJ2-7,CSVYGGLGEQYF,TGCAGCGTTTATGGGGGACTCGGCGAGCAGTACTTC
few,NA,TRBV15,TRBJ2-7,CATSRAAGAAYEQYF,TGTGCCACCAGCAGAGCGGCGGGGGCCGCCTACGAGCAGTACTTC
medium-sized,TRBD2,TRBV20-1,TRBJ2-3,CSAVTSSGGPTDTQYF,TGCAGTGCGGTGACTAGCAGCGGGGGCCCCACAGATACGCAGTATTTT
few,TRBD1,TRBV27,TRBJ2-7,CASRPRQGHYEQYF,TGTGCCAGCAGACCTAGACAGGGTCACTACGAGCAGTACTTC
medium-sized,NA,TRBV18,TRBJ2-7,CASSPHEGGDEQYF,TGTGCCAGCTCACCACACGAGGGGGGCGACGAGCAGTACTTC
medium-sized,NA,TRBV6-5,TRBJ1-2,CASSYSSSGALRGYTF,TGTGCCAGCAGTTACTCGAGTTCAGGGGCCCTACGCGGCTACACCTTC